The text below deals with one T cell receptor (beta chain). Its binding antigen is unknown. Base qualities were left out, and no much larger clone turns up one base away. TCRbeta CDR3 regions were amplified from genomic DNA by means of the immunoSEQ Assay, a bias-controlled multiplex PCR. Per the original workflow: Nucleated cell counts per sample were estimated from amplification of reference gene primers within the assay. To quantify the absolute abundance of each unique TCRbeta CDR3 rearrangement, sequence reads were collapsed and filtered. Productive Simpson clonality was computed per sample as the square root of Simpson's diversity index over productive rearrangements. This immuneACCESS table, as held by TCRdb, lists in-frame sequences with V and J called but not all clones. Of the missing ones, under half trace to an unresolved V gene in checked studies; the others have no known cause. That table furnishes V, J and clone size, whereas the DNA furnished D and trimming. Recorded for this sample are 150,000 to 200,000 clones; around 72% of them occurred a single time. Of the sample, about 3% is held by the ten largest clones.

These data come from a study of blood T cell repertoires in COVID-19 (dated by TCRdb to the early 2020s). Some background on the complete study: The collaborator samples originated in the United States, Italy and Spain and spanned the acute and convalescent phases of COVID-19. The material from the prospective study consisted of cDNA or gDNA derived from T cells, B-cell-depleted T cells, or PBMCs. The dataset comprised deeply sampled blood TCRbeta repertoires from subjects exposed to, actively infected with, or recovered from COVID-19. The repertoires were released in a freely available public database meant as a resource for research on the immune response to SARS-CoV-2. Samples were obtained from the ongoing ImmuneRACE study (first 160 participants) and from 950 to 1,500 subjects provided by 6 global collaborators. The sample metadata nearly always contained a de-identified subject ID, COVID-19 status, age in years and sex. HLA class I and class II types, where available, came from metadata supplied by the sample provider rather than from assay-based typing. Beyond this particular receptor, the publication reports: The amount of clinical and demographic metadata varied by source and participant and was provided uncurated.

Collaborating institutions collected whole blood in K2EDTA tubes following their own protocols. Collaborator samples were shipped for TCRbeta analysis as frozen whole blood, isolated PBMCs, or DNA extracted from either sample type. The CDR3 has 15 amino acids, counting the end cysteine and phenylalanine. The CDR3 DNA has 45 bases and is translated from base 1. Germline trimming: 8 bases from V, 3 bases from J; junction bases outside gene matches: 9. The germline V gene encodes CDR1 LNHDA and CDR2 SQIVND (reference sequence). The V and J segments used are TRBV19 and TRBJ2-7, with TRBD1 identical over 11 junction bases. This clonotype was sampled from a woman older than 75 with acute or convalescent COVID-19. The sample taken for sequencing was peripheral blood. The CDR3 loop reads CASSLAGTGGYEQYF. The DNA reads as follows: TGTGCCAGTTCTCTAGCCGGGACAGGGGGCTACGAGCAGTACTTC.